One and the same sample provided the 9 T cell receptor beta chains below, sequenced in a study. TRBV12-4/TRBJ1-2 clonotypes were amplified with adaptor-ligated barcode primers. TCRdb analysed the multiplex PCR reads with MiXCR anew, one entry per CDR3 protein. The table shows fewer than 250 distinct CDR3 sequences, with roughly 7.3% occurring only once. Sample: naive CD4+ T cells sorted from blood. This sample's subset: naive CD4+ T cells, CD4+CD45RA+CD25-. The receptor source for this set is a female donor with breast cancer.

In its sample, this clonotype is large. The chain has TRBV12-3 or TRBV12-4 and TRBJ1-2; D is unresolved. With 1 base removed from V and 4 bases from J, the gap between germline ends came to 13 bases. The CDR3 spans 15 residues. The CDR3 protein is CASSLDSPVIYGYTF. CDR3 coding DNA: TGTGCCAGCAGTTTAGACTCACCGGTGATCTATGGCTACACCTTC.

This clonotype is judged large. The V call is TRBV12-3 or TRBV12-4, the J call TRBJ1-2; TRBD1 agrees at 8 bases. The CDR3 contains 13 residues. With V trimmed by 3 bases and J by 3 bases, 0 bases remained unmatched. CDR3 sequence (DNA): TGTGCCAGCAGTTTGGGACAGGACTATGGCTACACCTTC. As protein: CASSLGQDYGYTF.

The gene calls are TRBV12-3 or TRBV12-4 and TRBJ1-2; TRBD1 is a possible D gene (5 bases). V lost 1 base and J lost 1, with 10 bases in between. The CDR3 runs 15 residues. The CDR3 DNA reads TGTGCCAGCAGTTTAGGACAGACCATTAACTATGGCTACACCTTC. Residues: CASSLGQTINYGYTF.

This clonotype is large by share. The chain employs TRBV12-3 or TRBV12-4 and TRBJ1-2, with D possibly being TRBD1 (6 bases). V was trimmed by 6 bases and J by 4 bases, leaving 12 bases between them. The CDR3 spans 13 residues. The CDR3 sequence is CASSRGKGYGYTF. The CDR3 region has the DNA TGTGCCAGCAGCAGGGGCAAGGGCTATGGCTACACCTTC.

This clonotype ranks as large (0.1 to 1%). V is TRBV12-3 or TRBV12-4 and J is TRBJ1-2; D gene uncertain. The CDR3 length is 12 residues. The germline V and J ends were trimmed by 5 bases and 5 bases, with 9 bases remaining between them. The CDR3 is CASSPTEYGYTF. CDR3 bases: TGTGCCAGCAGTCCCACGGAGTATGGCTACACCTTC.

By frequency in the sample, this clonotype is large. This chain joins TRBV12-3 or TRBV12-4 and TRBJ1-2; D perhaps matches TRBD1 (6 bases). CDR3 size: 13 residues. Trimming took off 5 bases at V and 2 bases at J, with 9 bases between the two ends. DNA of the CDR3: TGTGCCAGCAGTACCGACAGGAACTATGGCTACACCTTC. It encodes CASSTDRNYGYTF.

This clonotype is classed as medium-sized. The J gene is TRBJ1-2, the V gene TRBV12-3 or TRBV12-4, with D perhaps matching TRBD1 (5 bases). This CDR3 contains 14 residues. The V and J ends lost 6 bases and 4 bases respectively, with 15 bases between them. The CDR3 reads CASSRGGQSYGYTF. As DNA, the CDR3 is TGTGCCAGCAGCCGAGGAGGACAAAGCTATGGCTACACCTTC.

This chain joins TRBV12-3 or TRBV12-4 and TRBJ1-2; D is undetermined. The CDR3 runs 13 residues. V was cut by 4 bases and J by 2 bases, with 8 bases left in between. CDR3 sequence reads: CASSYGPNYGYTF. In DNA, the CDR3 is TGTGCCAGCAGTTACGGTCCCAACTATGGCTACACCTTC.

The chain has TRBV12-3 or TRBV12-4 and TRBJ1-2, with D maybe TRBD1 (6 bases). V gave up 6 bases and J gave up 8 bases, with 13 bases separating them. This CDR3 contains 12 residues. CDR3 region: CASSIRTDGYTF. In DNA form, the CDR3 reads TGTGCCAGCAGCATTCGGACAGACGGCTACACCTTC.